The 27 T cell receptor beta chains listed next were all sequenced from one sample in a study of vaccination and CD4 T cells after COVID-19. Treatment: 10-day PBMC culture with coronavirus spike peptide pools or control peptides (ViraFEST assay). Oncomine TCR Beta short-read sequencing was applied to DNA from cultured CD4+ T cells. One entry per CDR3 protein, called by TCRdb with MiXCR from the PCR reads. The sample consists of 7,500 to 8,500 distinct CDR3 sequences, more than 55% of them appearing once. These TCRs' antigens remain unknown. Material for sequencing was CD4+ T cells from blood, cultured in vitro. The receptors derive from a human donor who had recovered from COVID-19.

The rearrangement uses TRBV7-2 and TRBJ2-1; D not resolved. Trimming stripped 5 bases from V and 4 bases from J, with 9 bases between. The CDR3 extends over 13 amino acids. Germline V gene sequence: CDR1 SGHTA, CDR2 FQGNSA. The CDR3 DNA reads as TGTGCCAGCAGCCTTCAGGTATACAATGAGCAGTTCTTC. Its protein product is CASSLQVYNEQFF. Combining the CDR3 with reference TRBV7-2 and TRBJ2-1 gives the whole variable domain GAGVSQSPSNKVTEKGKDVELRCDPISGHTALYWYRQSLGQGLEFLIYFQGNSAPDKSGLPSDRFSAERTGGSVSTLTIQRTQQEDSAVYLCASSLQVYNEQFFGPGTRLTVL.

The chain combines TRBV7-9 with TRBJ2-3; 11 bases fit TRBD2. The junction had 4 bases not matched to a gene; V was cut back by 2 bases and J by 3 bases. The CDR3 loop spans 16 amino acids. Looked up from germline, CDR1 is SEHNR and CDR2 is FQNEAQ (reference sequence). The CDR3 DNA is TGTGCCAGCAGCTTAACTAGCGGGAGATTAACAGATACGCAGTATTTT. Translation: CASSLTSGRLTDTQYF.

The V and J genes are TRBV11-3 and TRBJ2-2; 11 bases align to TRBD2. The CDR3 consists of 18 residues. From germline, CDR1 is SGHNT and CDR2 YENEEA. The J segment lost 2 bases and the V segment lost 5 bases, leaving 10 bases of the junction unmatched. As DNA, the CDR3 is TGTGCCAGCAGCGGAACCTACGGACTAGCGGGCAACACCGGGGAGCTGTTTTTT. As protein: CASSGTYGLAGNTGELFF.

This clonotype has a single count. This chain uses TRBV2 with TRBJ2-3, with a tentative D call TRBD2 (6 bases). Germline CDR1 and CDR2: SNHLY and FYNNEI. V gave up 8 bases and J gave up 0 bases, with 12 bases separating them. There are 14 residues in the CDR3. In DNA, the CDR3 is TGTGCCAGCTTGTTGGGGACTAGCACAGATACGCAGTATTTT. Amino acids: CASLLGTSTDTQYF. Complete variable domain (other parts from reference TRBV2 and TRBJ2-3): EPEVTQTPSHQVTQMGQEVILRCVPISNHLYFYWYRQILGQKVEFLVSFYNNEISEKSEIFDDQFSVERPDGSNFTLKIRSTKLEDSAMYFCASLLGTSTDTQYFGPGTRLTVL.

This chain joins TRBV27 and TRBJ1-2; TRBD1 agrees at 7 bases. V was pared by 6 bases and J by 4 bases, with 8 bases of the junction left unmatched. The CDR3 consists of 14 residues. Looked up from germline, CDR1 is MNHEY and CDR2 is SMNVEV (reference sequence). CDR3 nucleotides: TGTGCCAGCAGCCGAGGGGGCGCCGCCTATGGCTACACCTTC. It translates to CASSRGGAAYGYTF.

This clonotype was seen only a few times. J is TRBJ1-4 and V is TRBV15; a possible D gene is TRBD1 (6 bases). The ends were cut back, 1 base at V and 8 bases at J, with 11 bases in the middle. Germline V lookup: CDR1 LNHNV, CDR2 YYDKDF (reference sequence). The CDR3 runs to 14 residues. The CDR3 is CATSRGDIPEKLFF. DNA for the CDR3: TGTGCCACCAGCAGAGGGGACATTCCGGAAAAACTGTTTTTT.

V is TRBV5-4 and J is TRBJ2-1; D is ambiguous. The ends were cut back, 2 bases at V and 2 bases at J, with 14 bases in the middle. Germline-derived CDR1 and CDR2 are SGHNT and YYREEE (reference sequence). The CDR3 has 16 residues. CDR3 amino acids: CASSFVGGPPYNEQFF. CDR3 DNA: TGTGCCAGCAGCTTCGTCGGCGGACCCCCCTACAATGAGCAGTTCTTC.

This clonotype was seen a few times. The germline gene is not matched at one end of the junction; a read error may be the cause. This chain links TRBV7-7 with TRBJ2-1; TRBD1 might be the D (5 bases). The CDR3 runs to 15 residues. Germline V gene data show CDR1 as SSHAT and CDR2 as FNYEAQ (reference sequence). CDR3 in DNA: TGTGCTAGCAGCTTGGCGGACGCAGGGATCGGTGAGCAGTTCTTC. Its translation: CASSLADAGIGEQFF.

This rearrangement joins TRBV6-2 or TRBV6-3 to TRBJ2-5; a possible D gene is TRBD1 (6 bases). V shed 6 bases and J shed 7 bases, with 21 bases lying between them. The CDR3 has 15 amino acids. Germline V gene data show CDR1 as MNHEY and CDR2 as SVGEGT. CDR3 sequence (DNA): TGTGCCAGCAGAAATCCCGGGACAAGCATGGGGACCCAGTACTTC. As protein: CASRNPGTSMGTQYF.

This chain connects TRBV12-3 or TRBV12-4 to TRBJ2-5, with 10 bases aligning to TRBD2. This CDR3 has 15 amino acids. Trimming cost V 5 bases and J 5 bases; bases outside gene matches: 8. The CDR3 bases are TGTGCCAGCAGTCCGTACTTGACTAGCGGGGAGACCCAGTACTTC. Protein sequence: CASSPYLTSGETQYF.

The genes are TRBV30 and TRBJ1-1, with D perhaps TRBD1 (5 bases). The V and J ends lost 4 bases and 0 bases respectively, with 15 bases between them. The V gene's germline CDR1 is GTSNPN and CDR2 SVGIG (reference sequence). The CDR3 loop spans 15 amino acids. In DNA form, the CDR3 reads TGTGCCTGGACTTTAACAGGCGGCATGAACACTGAAGCTTTCTTT. Translation gives CAWTLTGGMNTEAFF.

This chain uses TRBV20-1 with TRBJ1-2; D is perhaps TRBD1 (6 bases). In germline, CDR1 is DFQATT, CDR2 SNEGSKA (reference sequence). This CDR3 is 11 amino acids long. Trimming cost V 5 bases and J 8 bases, with 12 bases left between them. The CDR3 sequence: CSAGDMRGYTF. The CDR3 DNA reads as TGCAGTGCTGGGGACATGAGGGGCTACACCTTC.

The J gene is TRBJ2-1, the V gene TRBV7-8, with D perhaps TRBD2 (6 bases). Germline CDR1 is SGHVS and CDR2 is FQNEAQ. V was trimmed by 1 base and J by 0 bases, leaving 13 bases between them. The CDR3 length is 17 residues. For the CDR3, the DNA is TGTGCCAGCAGCTTAGACCAACTAGCATTCTCCTACAATGAGCAGTTCTTC. Protein product: CASSLDQLAFSYNEQFF.

The chain carries TRBV7-3 and TRBJ2-1; 8 bases match TRBD2. CDR1 SGHTA and CDR2 FQGTGA come from the germline V gene. V lost 3 bases and J lost 2; bases outside the gene matches: 3. The CDR3 sequence is 15 residues long. This chain's CDR3 is CASSFSGGTYNEQFF. As DNA, the CDR3 is TGTGCCAGCAGCTTCAGCGGGGGAACCTACAATGAGCAGTTCTTC.

The chain has TRBV6-5 and TRBJ2-4; D uncertain. The CDR3 runs to 14 residues. The germline gives CDR1 MNHEY, CDR2 SVGAGI. Trimming left V 1 base short and J 4 bases short, with 8 bases between. CDR3 coding DNA: TGTGCCAGCAGTTACTTCAGCGAGAAAAACATTCAGTACTTC. This gives the protein CASSYFSEKNIQYF.

Concerning this clonotype: This may stem from a read error, because a much larger clone lies one nucleotide away. The gene calls are TRBV7-9 and TRBJ1-6; D ambiguous. Per germline, CDR1 SEHNR and CDR2 FQNEAQ (reference sequence). The CDR3 is 15 residues long. CDR3 coding DNA: TGCGTCAGCAGCTTGGTACCTGGGAAAGAATCACCCCTCCACTTT. Protein: CVSSLVPGKESPLHF.

The chain links TRBV6-1 to TRBJ2-7, with a tentative D call TRBD2 (5 bases). V lost 8 bases and J lost 2, with 13 bases in between. The germline CDR1 and CDR2 sequences are MNHNS and SASEGT. The CDR3 runs to 13 residues. The CDR3 region is CASRTGSAYEQYF. The CDR3 nucleotides are TGTGCCAGCCGGACGGGGAGCGCCTACGAGCAGTACTTC.

The gene calls are TRBV21-1 and TRBJ2-1; whether TRBD1, the table's D call, matches the DNA was not checked. TRBV21-1 is given as a pseudogene. The CDR3 loop spans 22 amino acids. The CDR3 reads CASSPRDRGRPLLFKPYNEQFF. CDR3 nucleotides: TGTGCCAGCAGCCCTCGGGACAGGGGGCGCCCCCTTCTCTTCAAACCCTACAATGAGCAGTTCTTC.

The chain is built from TRBV28 and TRBJ2-2; a possible D gene is TRBD1 (5 bases). V was trimmed by 1 base and J by 3 bases, leaving 12 bases between them. Germline V gene sequence: CDR1 MDHEN, CDR2 SYDVKM. This CDR3 spans 16 amino acids. CDR3 DNA: TGTGCCAGCAGTTTATTTCCAGGGTATGACACCGGGGAGCTGTTTTTT. This translates into CASSLFPGYDTGELFF.

The gene calls are TRBV27 and TRBJ1-6, with 8 bases lining up with TRBD1. Germline CDR1 reads MNHEY; CDR2 reads SMNVEV (reference sequence). The CDR3 loop spans 14 amino acids. V lost 6 bases, J lost 9 bases, and 7 bases stayed unmatched. CDR3 DNA sequence: TGTGCCAGCAGCCCGGACAGGGAGACTTCACCCCTCCACTTT. Translating gives CASSPDRETSPLHF.

The chain carries TRBV24-1 and TRBJ2-2, with a possible D match to TRBD2 (5 bases). CDR3 length: 13 amino acids. Trimming stripped 7 bases from V and 4 bases from J, with 9 bases between. Germline V gene lookup returns CDR1 KGHDR and CDR2 SFDVKD. CDR3 bases: TGTGCCACCAGCGGAGGTTTCACCGGGGAGCTGTTTTTT. The encoded protein is CATSGGFTGELFF.

The chain carries TRBV20-1 and TRBJ2-5, with D possibly matching TRBD2 (6 bases). V gave up 6 bases and J gave up 5 bases, with 25 bases separating them. Germline V CDR1 and CDR2: DFQATT, SNEGSKA (reference sequence). The CDR3 is made up of 16 amino acids. The CDR3 DNA reads as TGCAGTGCAAAGAAGGGTTTGACGGGGGATCGGGAGACCCAGTACTTC. Amino acids: CSAKKGLTGDRETQYF.

This clonotype was observed a few times. The chain has TRBV19 and TRBJ1-5; D gene unclear. From germline, CDR1 is LNHDA and CDR2 SQIVND (reference sequence). The CDR3 totals 15 residues. V lost 1 base, J lost 4 bases, and 11 bases lay in between. CDR3 amino acids: CASSIVGESNQPQHF. As DNA, the CDR3 is TGTGCCAGTAGTATAGTCGGGGAATCAAATCAGCCCCAGCATTTT.

V gene TRBV7-2 combines with J gene TRBJ1-2, with D perhaps matching TRBD1 (5 bases). V was trimmed by 1 base and J by 8 bases, leaving 17 bases between them. The germline V gene has CDR1 SGHTA and CDR2 FQGNSA. This CDR3 contains 15 residues. The DNA of the CDR3 is TGTGCCAGCAGCTTAGTTGGGCAGGGCAGAGGCGGCTACACCTTC. Translated, it gives CASSLVGQGRGGYTF.

The chain combines TRBV6-4 with TRBJ1-1; 7 bases are shared with TRBD1. The CDR3 runs 17 residues. Germline-derived CDR1 and CDR2 are MRHNA and SNTAGT. V shed 2 bases, J shed 6 bases, and the junction held 15 bases outside the gene matches. The CDR3 region has the DNA TGTGCCAGCAGTGACAAAGGGAGGGGGCTACTACTCGCTGAAGCTTTCTTT. As protein: CASSDKGRGLLLAEAFF.

This clonotype came up a few times. The gene calls are TRBV7-2 and TRBJ1-1, with 7 bases fitting TRBD1. V dropped 0 bases and J dropped 4; count of bases not matched to a gene: 5. The CDR3 totals 15 residues. In germline, CDR1 is SGHTA, CDR2 FQGNSA. CDR3 coding DNA: TGTGCCAGCAGCTTAGCTACGACAGGGCCCACTGAAGCTTTCTTT. Translation: CASSLATTGPTEAFF.

This clonotype was seen a handful of times. The chain carries TRBV27 and TRBJ2-5; D tentatively reads TRBD1 or TRBD2 (5 bases each). Germline CDR1 MNHEY, CDR2 SMNVEV (reference sequence). The CDR3 runs to 14 residues. The V gene lost 6 bases and the J gene lost 4 bases, with 15 bases spanning the gap. CDR3 loop: CASSRRLRGETQYF. The CDR3 nucleotides read TGTGCCAGCAGCCGAAGACTGAGGGGAGAGACCCAGTACTTC.